This T cell receptor (beta chain) was recovered during a study of graft-versus-host responses after intestinal transplantation. About the study: Grafts that recipients had were multivisceral, liver-intestinal, or isolated intestinal transplants. All recipients got anti-thymocyte globulin induction, then tacrolimus and steroids for 2 to 3 years. Study observations and caveats: There were GvH clones found in recipient marrow, and some of them appeared first in ileum or blood.

A word on this clone: The antigen remains undetermined.

Germline lookup yields CDR1 MNHEY and CDR2 SVGAGI. This CDR3 is built from 16 residues. The V end lost 3 bases, the J end lost 5 bases, and 14 bases lay between the germline ends. TCRdb keeps only in-frame clones here, not all; method: immunoSEQ multiplex PCR. This repertoire shows 77,000 or so clones, around 92% found once; its top ten account for 0.55% to 0.75%. This clonotype originated in a human patient who received an intestinal transplant, so some T cells may come from the graft donor. The chain carries TRBV6-5 and TRBJ1-6; unclear D gene. The sample was PBMCs, taken 98 days after intestinal transplantation. The CDR3 sequence: CASSYAAMGNNSPLHF. As DNA, the CDR3 is TGTGCCAGCAGTTATGCGGCAATGGGTAATAATTCACCCCTCCACTTT.